Below are 31 T cell receptor beta chains sequenced from a single sample in a study of T cells after yellow fever vaccination. Each CDR3 protein is one row after TCRdb ran MiXCR on the 5' RACE reads. The sample lists under 700,000 distinct CDR3 sequences, roughly a sixth seen once, with 15% to 20% in the top ten. Sequencing used PBMCs, obtained 5 days after the first yellow fever vaccination. These TCRs come from a man aged 18 to 30 who received the YFV17D yellow fever vaccine.

To note about this clonotype: The junction departs from the called germline gene at one end, perhaps through a read error. The chain is built from TRBV5-5 and TRBJ2-1; TRBD2 matches at 10 bases. This CDR3 spans 12 amino acids. Germline V gene sequence: CDR1 SGHKS, CDR2 YYEKEE (reference sequence). The CDR3 reads CASSQEFEREGF. In DNA form, the CDR3 reads TGTGCCAGCAGCCAGGAATTCGAGCGGGAGGGCTTC.

V is TRBV5-1 and J is TRBJ2-3, with 11 nucleotides matching TRBD2. V was pared by 6 bases and J by 1 base, with 4 bases of the junction left unmatched. CDR3 length equals 15 residues. Germline CDR1 SGHRS, CDR2 YFSETQ. In DNA, the CDR3 is TGCGCCAGCACGGAACTAGCGGGGGGCACAGATACGCAGTATTTT. Amino acid sequence: CASTELAGGTDTQYF.

The chain employs TRBV10-1 and TRBJ2-3; 9 bases are a match to TRBD1. The V and J ends lost 6 bases and 6 bases, in that order; junction bases with no gene match: 7. The CDR3 spans 14 residues. Germline lookup yields CDR1 WNHNN and CDR2 SYGVQD (reference sequence). The chain's CDR3 is CASREGTGTDTQYF. DNA for the CDR3: TGCGCCAGCAGGGAGGGGACAGGGACGGATACGCAGTATTTT.

The V call is TRBV15, the J call TRBJ2-1; D not resolved. Trimming removed 0 bases from V and 0 bases from J, with 6 bases in between. Germline V gene sequence: CDR1 LNHNV, CDR2 YYDKDF (reference sequence). CDR3 length: 15 residues. DNA of the CDR3: TGTGCCACCAGCAGAGAGAGCAGCTCCTACAATGAGCAGTTCTTC. This encodes CATSRESSSYNEQFF.

This clonotype has more than one count but fewer than ten. This chain uses TRBV20-1 with TRBJ2-3; 12 bases are a match to TRBD2. CDR3 length: 13 residues. Germline V gene sequence: CDR1 DFQATT, CDR2 SNEGSKA (reference sequence). Here the CDR3 reads CRCTSGGSDTQYF. The CDR3 DNA reads as TGCAGATGTACTAGCGGGGGGTCGGATACGCAGTATTTT.

In this sample, this clonotype turned up many times. The chain is built from TRBV7-9 and TRBJ2-1; no definite D call. Germline V gene data show CDR1 as SEHNR and CDR2 as FQNEAQ (reference sequence). Trimming stripped 5 bases from V and 0 bases from J, with 11 bases between. The CDR3 extends over 15 amino acids. CDR3 sequence reads: CASSQNSRSYNEQFF. CDR3 bases: TGTGCCAGCAGCCAAAACAGTCGCTCCTACAATGAGCAGTTCTTC.

This clonotype turned up a few times. The CDR3: CASSSGLRHNEQFF. The CDR3 DNA reads as TGTGCCAGCAGCTCGGGACTACGTCACAATGAGCAGTTCTTC. The chain links TRBV7-3 to TRBJ2-1; 7 bases agree with TRBD2. The CDR3 is 14 amino acids. Germline CDR1 and CDR2: SGHTA and FQGTGA. V gave up 4 bases and J gave up 5 bases; unmatched junction bases: 5.

A few counts support this clonotype. This chain uses TRBV6-5 with TRBJ1-6; D is possibly TRBD1 (6 bases). CDR1 MNHEY and CDR2 SVGAGI come from the germline V gene. Trimming removed 0 bases from V and 15 bases from J, with 15 bases in between. This CDR3 contains 14 residues. The DNA of the CDR3 is TGTGCCAGCAGTTACTCCTCAGGCAGGGGAGGCCTCCACTTT. It is translated as CASSYSSGRGGLHF.

J is TRBJ1-2 and V is TRBV27, with D perhaps matching TRBD1 (5 bases). V was pared by 2 bases and J by 8 bases, with 12 bases between. CDR1 MNHEY and CDR2 SMNVEV come from the germline V gene (reference sequence). The CDR3 is 13 amino acids. The CDR3 protein is CASSLGGISGYTF. CDR3 DNA sequence: TGTGCCAGCAGTTTAGGGGGGATTAGCGGCTACACCTTC.

The V call is TRBV5-1, the J call TRBJ1-2, with 7 positions matching TRBD1. The CDR3 extends over 15 amino acids. J was trimmed by 7 bases and V by 0 bases; bases with no gene match: 9. Germline-derived CDR1 and CDR2 are SGHRS and YFSETQ. The CDR3 region is CASSLAATGTSGYTF. CDR3 in DNA: TGCGCCAGCAGCTTGGCCGCGACAGGGACGAGTGGCTACACCTTC. The full variable domain, completed using reference TRBV5-1 and TRBJ1-2, is KAGVTQTPRYLIKTRGQQVTLSCSPISGHRSVSWYQQTPGQGLQFLFEYFSETQRNKGNFPGRFSGRQFSNSRSEMNVSTLELGDSALYLCASSLAATGTSGYTFGSGTRLTVV.

This clonotype showed up just a few times. The chain joins TRBV24-1 to TRBJ2-7; D is uncertain. V lost 12 bases to trimming and J lost 3 bases, with 17 bases between them. The CDR3 consists of 13 residues. Germline V lookup: CDR1 KGHDR, CDR2 SFDVKD. The chain's CDR3 is CAVSGPPNYEQYF. CDR3 in DNA: TGTGCCGTCTCTGGGCCCCCGAACTACGAGCAGTACTTC.

J is TRBJ1-1 and V is TRBV4-2, with TRBD1 as a possible D gene (6 bases). Trimming removed 3 bases from V and 2 bases from J, with 19 bases in between. The CDR3 runs 17 residues. From germline, CDR1 is LGHNA and CDR2 YNFKEQ. The DNA of the CDR3 is TGTGCCAGCAGCCAGATGCCGGGGGCGAATAGTAACACTGAAGCTTTCTTT. It translates to CASSQMPGANSNTEAFF.

In the case of this clonotype: At one end, the junction sequence differs from germline, possibly due to a read error. The chain uses TRBV11-2 and TRBJ2-2; TRBD1 matches 8 bases. This CDR3 has 15 amino acids. Germline V gene sequence: CDR1 SGHAT, CDR2 FQNNGV. Written as DNA, the CDR3 is TGTGCCAGCAGCTTAGGCCGGACAGGGCCCGGGAAGCTGTTTTTT. Translated, it gives CASSLGRTGPGKLFF.

The chain carries TRBV27 and TRBJ1-1; D remains ambiguous. The CDR3 totals 16 residues. The V gene's germline CDR1 is MNHEY and CDR2 SMNVEV (reference sequence). Trimming pared 0 bases from V and 3 bases from J, leaving 14 bases between. CDR3 in amino acids: CASSLSIWAIHTEAFF. DNA of the CDR3: TGTGCCAGCAGTTTATCTATCTGGGCTATTCACACTGAAGCTTTCTTT.

The chain uses TRBV16 and TRBJ1-2; no definite D call. The germline V and J ends were trimmed by 4 bases and 6 bases, with 18 bases remaining between them. This CDR3 has 15 amino acids. Germline lookup yields CDR1 KGHSY and CDR2 FQNENV. CDR3 bases: TGTGCCAGCAGCCCCCCGGGAGGCCCTGACCATGGCTACACCTTC. This sequence encodes CASSPPGGPDHGYTF.

This clonotype was seen only a few times. The chain is built from TRBV7-9 and TRBJ1-1, with TRBD1 matching over 8 bases. From germline, CDR1 is SEHNR and CDR2 FQNEAQ (reference sequence). The J segment lost 2 bases and the V segment lost 1 base, leaving 3 bases of the junction unmatched. The CDR3 has 15 amino acids. CDR3 DNA: TGTGCCAGCAGCTTAGGGGACAGGCCCAACACTGAAGCTTTCTTT. Translating gives CASSLGDRPNTEAFF.

This clonotype has a handful of counts. The chain combines TRBV20-1 with TRBJ1-5; no clear D. V lost 3 bases and J 4 bases, leaving 7 bases between the germline ends. Germline assignment: CDR1 DFQATT and CDR2 SNEGSKA (reference sequence). The CDR3 length is 12 residues. The CDR3 bases are TGCAGTGCTAGGGGATTAAATCAGCCCCAGCATTTT. Residues: CSARGLNQPQHF.

The chain uses TRBV7-2 and TRBJ2-2; D may correspond to TRBD1 or TRBD2 (5 bases each). The germline gives CDR1 SGHTA, CDR2 FQGNSA. Trimming took off 6 bases at V and 6 bases at J, with 11 bases between the two ends. This CDR3 has 13 residues. This chain's CDR3 is CASSSRESGELFF. CDR3 nucleotide sequence: TGTGCCAGCAGTTCCAGGGAGTCCGGGGAGCTGTTTTTT.

The V and J genes are TRBV7-2 and TRBJ2-6; D not certain. The ends were cut back, 5 bases at V and 3 bases at J, with 14 bases in the middle. Germline loops: CDR1 SGHTA, CDR2 FQGNSA. The CDR3 spans 16 residues. The CDR3 region is CASSPWSGRGANVLTF. CDR3 nucleotides: TGTGCCAGCAGCCCCTGGTCGGGTCGTGGGGCCAACGTCCTGACTTTC.

This clonotype came up a few times. The chain carries TRBV7-9 and TRBJ1-5; D gene unclear. CDR1 SEHNR and CDR2 FQNEAQ come from the germline V gene (reference sequence). The CDR3 runs to 14 residues. Trimming shortened V by 4 bases and J by 7 bases, and 14 bases separated the two germline ends. As DNA, the CDR3 is TGTGCCAGCAGCTCGCCCCTCTCGGGGCAGCCCCAGCATTTT. It is translated as CASSSPLSGQPQHF.

This clonotype has more than one count but fewer than ten. V and J are TRBV6-2 or TRBV6-3 and TRBJ1-2; no clear D. This CDR3 has 12 residues. CDR1 and CDR2 (germline): MNHEY, SVGEGT. The V gene lost 6 bases and the J gene lost 8 bases, with 13 bases spanning the gap. CDR3: CASSLQQWGYTF. The CDR3, as DNA: TGTGCCAGCAGCCTCCAACAGTGGGGCTACACCTTC.

This clonotype was counted ten times or more. The chain has TRBV29-1 and TRBJ1-1; 9 positions match TRBD1. V was pared by 6 bases and J by 4 bases, with 12 bases of the junction left unmatched. Germline V lookup: CDR1 SQVTM, CDR2 ANQGSEA. The CDR3 loop spans 15 amino acids. The CDR3 loop is CSVRTPETGGTEAFF. In DNA form, the CDR3 reads TGCAGCGTGCGAACCCCGGAGACAGGGGGCACTGAAGCTTTCTTT.

This clonotype was detected only a few times. The gene calls are TRBV15 and TRBJ2-6, with TRBD2 matching over 7 bases. V shed 8 bases and J 2 bases; nucleotides not matched to a gene: 3. The CDR3 has 14 residues. Germline assignment: CDR1 LNHNV and CDR2 YYDKDF (reference sequence). This chain's CDR3 is CATGAGPGANVLTF. In DNA, the CDR3 is TGTGCCACCGGAGCGGGGCCTGGGGCCAACGTCCTGACTTTC. The complete variable domain, with remaining parts taken from reference TRBV15 and TRBJ2-6, reads DAMVIQNPRYQVTQFGKPVTLSCSQTLNHNVMYWYQQKSSQAPKLLFHYYDKDFNNEADTPDNFQSRRPNTSFCFLDIRSPGLGDTAMYLCATGAGPGANVLTFGAGSRLTVL.

This rearrangement joins TRBV12-3 or TRBV12-4 to TRBJ2-3, with 9 bases matching TRBD2. The CDR3 runs to 15 residues. V dropped 7 bases and J dropped 4; count of bases not matched to a gene: 9. CDR3 amino acids: CASIPSGTTPDTQYF. In DNA form, the CDR3 reads TGTGCCAGCATCCCTAGCGGGACTACCCCAGATACGCAGTATTTT.

Only a few counts were recorded for this clonotype. The chain recombines TRBV20-1 with TRBJ1-1; TRBD1 agrees at 9 bases. Germline V lookup: CDR1 DFQATT, CDR2 SNEGSKA (reference sequence). J gave up 7 bases and V 3 bases, and 3 bases lay outside the gene matches. This CDR3 comprises 12 residues. This CDR3 reads CSARGDRVEAFF. The CDR3 DNA is TGCAGTGCTAGGGGGGACAGGGTTGAAGCTTTCTTT.

This clonotype showed up many times. V gene TRBV29-1 combines with J gene TRBJ2-5; D gene unclear. Germline CDR1 and CDR2: SQVTM and ANQGSEA. The V and J ends lost 7 bases and 5 bases respectively, with 14 bases between them. This CDR3 region has 12 residues. CDR3 sequence reads: CSARRLEETQYF. CDR3 in DNA: TGCAGCGCGCGACGGCTAGAGGAGACCCAGTACTTC.

This clonotype has only a few counts. The chain employs TRBV18 and TRBJ1-1, with D tentatively TRBD1 (6 bases). This CDR3 contains 15 residues. Between the trimmed V and J ends, which lost 6 bases and 0 bases, there was a span of 14 bases. The germline gives CDR1 KGHSH, CDR2 LQKENI. The CDR3, as DNA: TGTGCCAGCTCCCCCAGGGGTACCGTGAACACTGAAGCTTTCTTT. Translated, it gives CASSPRGTVNTEAFF.

Only a few counts were recorded for this clonotype. The J gene is TRBJ1-1, the V gene TRBV5-1; no clear D gene. Trimming took 2 bases from V and 0 from J, leaving 8 bases between them. There are 14 residues in the CDR3. Germline CDR1 and CDR2: SGHRS and YFSETQ. This CDR3 reads CASSFGEVNTEAFF. CDR3 coding DNA: TGCGCCAGCAGCTTTGGGGAGGTGAACACTGAAGCTTTCTTT.

Here the CDR3 DNA reads TGTGCCAGCTCACCCGGACAGGGGGTAAACGCGAACACTGAAGCTTTCTTT. Its protein product is CASSPGQGVNANTEAFF. The chain recombines TRBV18 with TRBJ1-1, with 10 bases fitting TRBD1. The germline V gene encodes CDR1 KGHSH and CDR2 LQKENI. J lost 1 base, V lost 3 bases, and 8 bases had no gene match. The length of the CDR3 is 17 residues.

This clonotype has only a few counts. The J gene is TRBJ1-2, the V gene TRBV7-2, with D perhaps matching TRBD1 (5 bases). Trimming shortened V by 5 bases and J by 4 bases, and 8 bases separated the two germline ends. CDR1 is SGHTA and CDR2 is FQGNSA in the germline V gene. The CDR3 is 12 amino acids. The CDR3 here is CASSPTAYGYTF. CDR3 nucleotides: TGTGCCAGCAGCCCGACAGCCTATGGCTACACCTTC.

The sample holds a few counts of this clonotype. CDR3 DNA: TGTGCCAGCTCACGGGGGGCTGGAAACATTCAGTACTTC. Amino acids: CASSRGAGNIQYF. The chain couples TRBV12-3 or TRBV12-4 to TRBJ2-4, with a weak D call TRBD2 (7 bases). This CDR3 is built from 13 residues. The V end lost 8 bases, the J end lost 6 bases, and 14 bases lay between the germline ends.